This T cell receptor beta chain was retrieved from a study of beta chain features in type 1 diabetes. Study-level background: Over all samples combined, over 85,000,000 sorted cells were examined.

CDR1 is SGDLS, CDR2 YYNGEE, per germline. The trim removed 4 bases at V and 3 bases at J, leaving 7 bases unmatched. CDR3 length equals 15 residues. Blood was drawn once from each donor into heparinised tubes. The draws averaged roughly 120 mL. Overall study findings and caveats: There were fewer insertions and more deletions at the VDJ junctions of type 1 diabetes patients. Shorter TCRB CDR3s, moderately but significantly so, were found in Type 1 diabetes patients in all four CD4+ subsets.

Of note for this clone: The antigen remains undetermined.

Expressed TCRB transcripts were sequenced because the entire RNA isolate underwent reverse transcription. Libraries were prepared by immunoSEQ multiplex PCR; TCRdb keeps only in-frame clonotypes and omits some of them. The data hold some 350,000 clones, with approximately 15% observed a single time. The rearrangement links TRBV9 to TRBJ2-4; 7 nucleotides match TRBD2. This receptor was identified in a woman between 18 and 29 years old with type 1 diabetes. Sequencing input: naive CD4+ T cells from blood. The CDR3 bases are TGTGCCAGCAGCCGCGGGAGTTTTAGCAAAAACATTCAGTACTTC. It yields the protein CASSRGSFSKNIQYF.